One and the same sample provided the 5 T cell receptor beta chains below, sequenced in a study of neurological immune-mediated disorders. From the 5' RACE reads, TCRdb called clonotypes with MiXCR, one entry per CDR3 protein. Of some 49,000 distinct CDR3 sequences listed, 10% are singletons. As for time point: longitudinal time-point 1 (baseline). Sample: PBMCs. These TCRs come from a woman aged 40 to 55 in good health.

This clonotype was picked up many times. Written as DNA, the CDR3 is TGTGCCAGCAGTTCGGCTAGCGGAGAGACCCAGTACTTC. This translates into CASSSASGETQYF. The rearrangement links TRBV12-3 or TRBV12-4 to TRBJ2-5; 7 bases map to TRBD2. The ends lost 4 bases at V and 4 bases at J; junction bases unmatched: 3. The CDR3 has 13 residues.

The chain uses TRBV20-1 and TRBJ1-2; 7 bases map to TRBD1. V shed 1 base and J 6 bases; nucleotides not matched to a gene: 11. This CDR3 region has 15 residues. Germline V gene sequence: CDR1 DFQATT, CDR2 SNEGSKA (reference sequence). CDR3 amino acids: CSARARTGVGHGYTF. The CDR3 DNA is TGCAGTGCTAGAGCTAGGACAGGCGTCGGTCATGGCTACACCTTC.

This clonotype was observed at least ten times. This chain's CDR3 is CASSYGGSAMEYF. The DNA for the CDR3 is TGTGCCAGCAGTTACGGCGGCTCCGCGATGGAGTACTTC. The chain carries TRBV6-5 and TRBJ2-7; D unresolved. The V gene's germline CDR1 is MNHEY and CDR2 SVGAGI. The length of the CDR3 is 13 residues. Trimming cost V 2 bases and J 11 bases, with 16 bases left between them.

At least ten counts were recorded for this clonotype. The chain employs TRBV6-5 and TRBJ1-1; the D gene is possibly TRBD1 (6 bases). The germline V gene encodes CDR1 MNHEY and CDR2 SVGAGI. This CDR3 has 14 amino acids. V shed 2 bases and J shed 5 bases, with 12 bases lying between them. The CDR3 DNA is TGTGCCAGCAGTTACGTGACAGGAGGGACTGAAGCTTTCTTT. Translation gives CASSYVTGGTEAFF.

This clonotype was seen many times. The rearrangement uses TRBV4-2 and TRBJ2-6; no firm D call. Trimming pared 2 bases from V and 0 bases from J, leaving 5 bases between. Germline values: CDR1 LGHNA, CDR2 YNFKEQ. The CDR3 totals 15 residues. CDR3 protein: CASSQQFSGANVLTF. CDR3 nucleotide sequence: TGTGCCAGCAGCCAACAGTTCTCTGGGGCCAACGTCCTGACTTTC.